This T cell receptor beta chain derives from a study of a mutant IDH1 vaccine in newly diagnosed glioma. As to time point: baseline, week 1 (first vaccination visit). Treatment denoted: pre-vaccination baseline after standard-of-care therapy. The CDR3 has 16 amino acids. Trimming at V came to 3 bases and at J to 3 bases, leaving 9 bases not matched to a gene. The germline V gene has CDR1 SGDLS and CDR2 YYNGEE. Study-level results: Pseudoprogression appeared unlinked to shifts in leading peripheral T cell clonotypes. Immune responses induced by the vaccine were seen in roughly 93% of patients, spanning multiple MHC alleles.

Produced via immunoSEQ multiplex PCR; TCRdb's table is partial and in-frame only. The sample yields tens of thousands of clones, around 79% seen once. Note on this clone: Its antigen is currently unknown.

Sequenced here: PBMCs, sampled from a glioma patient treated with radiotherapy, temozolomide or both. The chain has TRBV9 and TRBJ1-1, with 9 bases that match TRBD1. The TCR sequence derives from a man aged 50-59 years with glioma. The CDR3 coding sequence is TGTGCCAGCAGCGAATCCATGGACAGGGGAGACACTGAAGCTTTCTTT. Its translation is CASSESMDRGDTEAFF. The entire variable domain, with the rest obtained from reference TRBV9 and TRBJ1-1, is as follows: DSGVTQTPKHLITATGQRVTLRCSPRSGDLSVYWYQQSLDQGLQFLIQYYNGEERAKGNILERFSAQQFPDLHSELNLSSLELGDSALYFCASSESMDRGDTEAFFGQGTRLTVV.